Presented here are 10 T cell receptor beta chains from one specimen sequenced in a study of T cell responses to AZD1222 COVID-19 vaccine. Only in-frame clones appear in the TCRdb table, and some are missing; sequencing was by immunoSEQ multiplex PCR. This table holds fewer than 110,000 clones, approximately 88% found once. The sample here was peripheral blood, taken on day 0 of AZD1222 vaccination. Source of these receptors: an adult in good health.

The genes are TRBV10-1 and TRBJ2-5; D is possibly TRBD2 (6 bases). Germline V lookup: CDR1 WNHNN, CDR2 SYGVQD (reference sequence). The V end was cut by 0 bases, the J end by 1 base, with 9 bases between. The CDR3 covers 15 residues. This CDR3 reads CASSESGGIQETQYF. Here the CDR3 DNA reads TGCGCCAGCAGTGAGTCGGGCGGGATCCAAGAGACCCAGTACTTC.

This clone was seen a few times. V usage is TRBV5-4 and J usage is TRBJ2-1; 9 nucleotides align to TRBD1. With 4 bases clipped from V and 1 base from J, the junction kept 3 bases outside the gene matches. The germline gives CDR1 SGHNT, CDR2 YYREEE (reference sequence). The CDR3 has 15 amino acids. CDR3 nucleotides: TGTGCCAGCAGCCCGGGACAGGGTTCCTACAATGAGCAGTTCTTC. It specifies CASSPGQGSYNEQFF.

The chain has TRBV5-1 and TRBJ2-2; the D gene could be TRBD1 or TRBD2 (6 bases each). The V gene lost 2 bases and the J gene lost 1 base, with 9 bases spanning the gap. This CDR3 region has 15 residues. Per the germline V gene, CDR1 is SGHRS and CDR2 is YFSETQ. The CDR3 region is CASSFRGGNTGELFF. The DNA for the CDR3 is TGCGCCAGCAGCTTCAGGGGAGGGAACACCGGGGAGCTGTTTTTT.

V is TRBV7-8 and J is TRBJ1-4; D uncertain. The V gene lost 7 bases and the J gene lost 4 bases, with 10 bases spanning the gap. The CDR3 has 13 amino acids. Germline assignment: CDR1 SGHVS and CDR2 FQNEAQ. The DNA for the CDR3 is TGTGCCAGCAAAGGGTCGTTTAATGAAAAACTGTTTTTT. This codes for CASKGSFNEKLFF.

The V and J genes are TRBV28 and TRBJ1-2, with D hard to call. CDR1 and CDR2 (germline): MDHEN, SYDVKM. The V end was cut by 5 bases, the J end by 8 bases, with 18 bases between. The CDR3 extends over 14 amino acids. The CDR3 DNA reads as TGTGCCAGCAGTCCAAGTGACGGGAGGAGAGGCTACACCTTC. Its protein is CASSPSDGRRGYTF.

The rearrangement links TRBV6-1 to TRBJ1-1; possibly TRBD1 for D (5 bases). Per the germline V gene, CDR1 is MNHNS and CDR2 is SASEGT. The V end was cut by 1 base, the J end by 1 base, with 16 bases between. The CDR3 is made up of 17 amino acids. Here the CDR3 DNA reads TGTGCCAGCAGTGAAGGATCCCCAGGGTGGGCGAACACTGAAGCTTTCTTT. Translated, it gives CASSEGSPGWANTEAFF.

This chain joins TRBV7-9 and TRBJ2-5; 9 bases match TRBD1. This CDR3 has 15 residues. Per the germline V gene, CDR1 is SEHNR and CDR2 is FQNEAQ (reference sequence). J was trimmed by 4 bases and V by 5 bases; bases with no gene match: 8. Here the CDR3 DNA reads TGTGCCAGCAGCCCGTCCTTGGGACAGGGAGAGACCCAGTACTTC. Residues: CASSPSLGQGETQYF.

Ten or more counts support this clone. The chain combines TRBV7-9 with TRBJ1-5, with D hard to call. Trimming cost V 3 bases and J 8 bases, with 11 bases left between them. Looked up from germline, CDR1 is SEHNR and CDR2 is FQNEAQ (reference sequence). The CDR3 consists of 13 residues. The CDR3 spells CASSLAGNEPQHF. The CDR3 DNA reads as TGTGCCAGCAGCTTGGCAGGTAACGAGCCCCAGCATTTT.

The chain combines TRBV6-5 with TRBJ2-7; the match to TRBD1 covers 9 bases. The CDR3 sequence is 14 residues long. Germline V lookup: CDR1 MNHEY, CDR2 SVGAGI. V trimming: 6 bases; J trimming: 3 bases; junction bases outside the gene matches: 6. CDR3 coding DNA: TGTGCCAGCAGCCTCGGGACAGGGTACTACGAGCAGTACTTC. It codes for CASSLGTGYYEQYF.

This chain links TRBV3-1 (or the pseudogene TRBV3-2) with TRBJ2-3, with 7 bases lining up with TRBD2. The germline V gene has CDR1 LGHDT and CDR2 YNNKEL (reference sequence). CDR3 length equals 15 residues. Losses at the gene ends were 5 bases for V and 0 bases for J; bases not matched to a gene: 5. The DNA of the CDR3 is TGTGCCAGCAGCTCCCGACTAGCTAGCACAGATACGCAGTATTTT. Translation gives CASSSRLASTDTQYF.